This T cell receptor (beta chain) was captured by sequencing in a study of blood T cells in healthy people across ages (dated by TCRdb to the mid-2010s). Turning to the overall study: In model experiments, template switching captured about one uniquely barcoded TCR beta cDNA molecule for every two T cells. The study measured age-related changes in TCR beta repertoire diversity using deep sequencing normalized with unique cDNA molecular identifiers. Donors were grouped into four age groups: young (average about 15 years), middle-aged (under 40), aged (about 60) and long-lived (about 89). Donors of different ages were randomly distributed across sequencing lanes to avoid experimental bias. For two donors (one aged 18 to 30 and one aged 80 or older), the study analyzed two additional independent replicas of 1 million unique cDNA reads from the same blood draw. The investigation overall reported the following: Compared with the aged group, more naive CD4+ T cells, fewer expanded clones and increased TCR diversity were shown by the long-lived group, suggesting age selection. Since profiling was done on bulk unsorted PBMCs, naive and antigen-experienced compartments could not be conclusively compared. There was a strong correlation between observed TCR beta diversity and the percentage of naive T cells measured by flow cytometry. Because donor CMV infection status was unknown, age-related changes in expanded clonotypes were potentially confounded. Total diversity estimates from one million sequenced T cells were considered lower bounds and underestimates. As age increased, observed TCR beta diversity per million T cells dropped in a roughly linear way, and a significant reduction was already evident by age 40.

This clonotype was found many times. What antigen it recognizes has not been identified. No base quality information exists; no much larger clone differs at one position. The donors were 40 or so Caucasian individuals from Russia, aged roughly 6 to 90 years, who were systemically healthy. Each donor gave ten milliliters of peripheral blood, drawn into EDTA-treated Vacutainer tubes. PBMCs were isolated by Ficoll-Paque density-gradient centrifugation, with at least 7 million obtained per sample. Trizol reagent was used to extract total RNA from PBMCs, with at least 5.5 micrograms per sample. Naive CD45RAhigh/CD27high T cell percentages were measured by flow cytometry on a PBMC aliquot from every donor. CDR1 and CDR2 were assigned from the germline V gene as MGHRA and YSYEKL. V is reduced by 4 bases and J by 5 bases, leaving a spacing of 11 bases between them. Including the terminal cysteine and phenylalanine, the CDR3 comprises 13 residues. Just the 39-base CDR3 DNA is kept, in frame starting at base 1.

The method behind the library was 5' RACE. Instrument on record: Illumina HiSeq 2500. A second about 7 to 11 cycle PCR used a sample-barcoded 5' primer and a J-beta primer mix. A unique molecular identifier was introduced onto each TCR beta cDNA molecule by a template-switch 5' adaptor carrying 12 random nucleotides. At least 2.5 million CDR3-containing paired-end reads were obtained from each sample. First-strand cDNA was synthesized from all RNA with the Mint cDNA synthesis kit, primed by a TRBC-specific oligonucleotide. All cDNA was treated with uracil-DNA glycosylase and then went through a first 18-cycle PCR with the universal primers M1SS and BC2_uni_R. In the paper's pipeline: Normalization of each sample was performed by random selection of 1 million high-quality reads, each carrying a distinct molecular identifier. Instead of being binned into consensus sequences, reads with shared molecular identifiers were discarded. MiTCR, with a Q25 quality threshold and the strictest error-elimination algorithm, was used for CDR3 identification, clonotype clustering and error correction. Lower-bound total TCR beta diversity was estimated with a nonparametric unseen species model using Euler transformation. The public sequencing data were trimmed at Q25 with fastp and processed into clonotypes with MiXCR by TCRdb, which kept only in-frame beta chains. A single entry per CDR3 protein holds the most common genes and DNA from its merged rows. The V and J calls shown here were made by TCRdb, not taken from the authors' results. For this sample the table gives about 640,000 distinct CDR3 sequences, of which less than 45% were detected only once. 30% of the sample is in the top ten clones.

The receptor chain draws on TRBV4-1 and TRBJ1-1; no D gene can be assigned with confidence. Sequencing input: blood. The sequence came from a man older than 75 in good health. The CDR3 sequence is CASSRQSGTEAFF. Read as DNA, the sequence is TGCGCCAGCAGCCGCCAAAGTGGAACTGAAGCTTTCTTT.